This is a list of T cell receptor beta chains from one sample in a study of shared clonotypes between healthy human individuals. Libraries were prepared by immunoSEQ multiplex PCR; TCRdb keeps only in-frame clonotypes and omits some of them. The sample shows about 640,000 clones, approximately 75% of them seen only once. Sequences were obtained from memory CD4+ T cells sorted from blood. These receptors were obtained from a woman aged 25 to 39 in good health. The CDR3 runs from the conserved cysteine through the conserved F or W. D genes are given only for firm matches. The listing skips clone size in some rows; elsewhere it reads once, few, many or a size class.

TRBJ2-1 - TRBD1 TRBV28 TGTGCCAGCAAAGAAACCGGGACAGGGGGCCATGAGCAGTTCTTC CASKETGTGGHEQFF
TRBJ2-2 many - TRBV30 TGTGCCCGTAGGGATTACACCGGGGAGCTGTTTTTT CARRDYTGELFF
TRBJ1-2 - TRBD1 TRBV10-3 TGTGCCATCAGGGGACAGACTAACTATGGCTACACCTTC CAIRGQTNYGYTF
TRBJ2-7 - - TRBV7-2 TGTGCCAGCAGCTTCGAGGCCTCCTCCTACGAGCAGTACTTC CASSFEASSYEQYF
TRBJ2-2 - TRBD1 TRBV28 TGTGCCAGCAGTCCTATCCCGACAGGGACCGGGGAGCTGTTTTTT CASSPIPTGTGELFF
TRBJ2-1 - TRBD2 TRBV28 TGTGCCAGCATCCCCGGACTAGCGGGAGTCAATGAGCAGTTCTTC CASIPGLAGVNEQFF
TRBJ2-3 - - TRBV6-6 TGTGCCAGCAGTTCCAATCTTTGGGATACGCAGTATTTT CASSSNLWDTQYF
TRBJ2-1 - - TRBV20-1 TGCAGTGCTGAAGGAAGGAATGAGCAGTTCTTC CSAEGRNEQFF
TRBJ2-1 - TRBD2 TRBV4-1 TGCGCCAGCAGCCAAGATCGGGGGGGACTAGCGGGAGGAGATGAGCAGTTCTTC CASSQDRGGLAGGDEQFF
TRBJ1-5 - TRBD1 TRBV4-1 TGCGCCAGCAGCCCCCAGGAGGGGGCGCACGGTCAGCCCCAGCATTTT CASSPQEGAHGQPQHF
TRBJ2-2 - TRBD2 TRBV5-1 TGCGCCAGCAGCTTGGTAGCGGGCGACACCGGGGAGCTGTTTTTT CASSLVAGDTGELFF
TRBJ2-1 few TRBD2 TRBV28 TGTGCCAGCAGTTTAATAGCGGGAGGGGGCAACAATGAGCAGTTCTTC CASSLIAGGGNNEQFF
TRBJ2-3 - - TRBV27 TGTGCCAGCAGTCGACAGGTTGGGGGTGATACGCAGTATTTT CASSRQVGGDTQYF
TRBJ1-1 - TRBD1 TRBV7-8 TGTGCCGGACAGGGGGCTGGAGACACTGAAGCTTTCTTT CAGQGAGDTEAFF
TRBJ1-5 - - TRBV28 TGTGCCATAACCCAAGTGCGGAGCAATCAGCCCCAGCATTTT CAITQVRSNQPQHF
TRBJ2-5 - TRBD1 TRBV5-1 TGCGCCAGCAGCGCGGGACAGGGAAGGATGGAGACCCAGTACTTC CASSAGQGRMETQYF
TRBJ2-3 - TRBD1 TRBV5-1 TGCGCCAGCAGCAAGGGACAGAGCACAGATACGCAGTATTTT CASSKGQSTDTQYF
TRBJ1-2 few - TRBV6-6 TGTGCCAGCAGTCGGGACCGGAACTATGGCTACACCTTC CASSRDRNYGYTF
TRBJ1-1 many TRBD1 TRBV6-6 TGTGCCAGCAGTTACCTGGACAGGGAGGGCACTGAAGCTTTCTTT CASSYLDREGTEAFF
TRBJ1-4 - - TRBV7-8 TGTGCCGGAGGGGGTCGGGGGAAACTGTTTTTT CAGGGRGKLFF
TRBJ1-1 few - TRBV29-1 TGCAGCGCTATGGACACGGGGAACACTGAAGCTTTCTTT CSAMDTGNTEAFF
TRBJ2-7 - - TRBV15 TGTGCCACCAGCAGGGCCTACGGGACGCATTCCTACGAGCAGTACTTC CATSRAYGTHSYEQYF
TRBJ1-2 - - TRBV30 TGTGCCTGGAGTGTAACCTACGAGGGCTACACCTTC CAWSVTYEGYTF
TRBJ2-1 - - TRBV7-3 TGTGCCAGCAGCTTAACCCCAGGGAACAATGAGCAGTTCTTC CASSLTPGNNEQFF
TRBJ1-3 - TRBD1 TRBV6-6 TGTGCCAGCAGAAACGGACAGGCCTACTCTGGAAACACCATATATTTT CASRNGQAYSGNTIYF
TRBJ2-5 once - TRBV6-6 TGTGCCAGCAGTTTTTACCAGTCATACCAAGAGACCCAGTACTTC CASSFYQSYQETQYF
TRBJ2-1 - TRBD2 TRBV29-1 TGCAGCGTTTGGACTAGCGTGATCAAGCAGTTCTTC CSVWTSVIKQFF
TRBJ2-2 few - TRBV10-1 TGCGCCAGCAGAACTCGATCGAACACCGGGGAGCTGTTTTTT CASRTRSNTGELFF
TRBJ2-1 - TRBD1 TRBV28 TGTGCCAGCATTAAGGGGACAGGGAGTTACAATGAGCAGTTCTTC CASIKGTGSYNEQFF
TRBJ2-3 - TRBD2 TRBV29-1 TGCAGCGTTCAGCGGGAGGGACTCACAGGGACGCAGTATTTT CSVQREGLTGTQYF
TRBJ1-3 - - TRBV11-3 TGTGCCAGCAGCCCTAGGTCTGGAAACACCATATATTTT CASSPRSGNTIYF
TRBJ2-1 - TRBD2 TRBV11-2 TGTGCCAGCACCCTCCGGACTAGCGGGCGTCAGCAGTTCTTC CASTLRTSGRQQFF
TRBJ2-3 - - TRBV5-1 TGCGCCAGCAGCCTCAGGGACCCTAGCACAGATACGCAGTATTTT CASSLRDPSTDTQYF
TRBJ1-2 - - TRBV30 TGTGCCTGGAGTGTACGGGCCACAGGACAAAACTATGGCTACACCTTC CAWSVRATGQNYGYTF
TRBJ1-5 - TRBD1 TRBV30 TGTGCCTGGAGTGAAGACAGGGTCCAGCCCCAGCATTTT CAWSEDRVQPQHF
TRBJ1-1 - TRBD1 TRBV27 TGTGCCAGCAGGCCACAGGGGCGGCGACCTGAAGCTTTCTTT CASRPQGRRPEAFF
TRBJ1-5 - - TRBV4-1 TGCGCCAGCAGCCAAGACGGGAACCGGGGCGGCAATCAGCCCCAGCATTTT CASSQDGNRGGNQPQHF
TRBJ2-7 - - TRBV29-1 TGCAGCGTTGATATCGGTTCCTACGAGCAGTACTTC CSVDIGSYEQYF
TRBJ2-7 - - TRBV27 TGTGCCAGCAGTCAATCCCGAGCCCAACGAGAGCAGTACTTC CASSQSRAQREQYF
TRBJ2-2 - - TRBV19 TGTGCCAGTAGTATAAGTGGGTTGGCCGGGGAGCTGTTTTTT CASSISGLAGELFF
TRBJ1-1 many - TRBV2 TGTGCCAGCACCCCCGAGGGGCAGGGTGCTACCGAAGCTTTCTTT CASTPEGQGATEAFF
TRBJ2-2 once - TRBV7-6 TGTGCCAGCAGCGACCGGGACTTGAACACCGGGGAGCTGTTTTTT CASSDRDLNTGELFF
TRBJ1-1 - TRBD1 TRBV5-1 TGCGCCAGCAGGCAGGGGGCGGAAGACACTGAAGCTTTCTTT CASRQGAEDTEAFF
TRBJ1-1 - - TRBV7-8 TGTGCCAGCAGCTCGGGTAGGACCGCCGTTTCGACTGAAGCTTTCTTT CASSSGRTAVSTEAFF
TRBJ2-3 - - TRBV14 TGTGCCAGCAGCCAAGACCCCACAGAGGTGCACACAGATACGCAGTATTTT CASSQDPTEVHTDTQYF
TRBJ2-1 - - TRBV11-2 TGTGCCAGCAGCGTAGCTAGCGAATACAATGAGCAGTTCTTC CASSVASEYNEQFF
TRBJ2-2 - - TRBV28 TGTGCCAGCACCACCCCCGGGGTCAACACCGGGGAGCTGTTTTTT CASTTPGVNTGELFF
TRBJ2-2 few TRBD2 TRBV7-6 TGTGCCAGCAGCTTATCAACTAGCGAGAACACCGGGGAGCTGTTTTTT CASSLSTSENTGELFF
TRBJ2-7 - - TRBV12-5 TGTGCTAGTGGTAGATACCCCCGCATGCCCGAGCAGTACTTC CASGRYPRMPEQYF
TRBJ1-5 - - TRBV7-2 TGTGCCAGCAGAGCCGAGGGGGAACAGAGTCAGCCCCAGCATTTT CASRAEGEQSQPQHF
TRBJ1-5 - - TRBV30 TGTGCCTGGAGTACCGGGAAAGATGCCTTTAGCAATCAGCCCCAGCATTTT CAWSTGKDAFSNQPQHF
TRBJ2-7 - TRBD2 TRBV4-2 TGTGCCAGCAGCCAACATAAGGGACTAGCGGGATACTACGAGCAGTACTTC CASSQHKGLAGYYEQYF
TRBJ1-2 - - TRBV10-3 TGTGCCATCGCCGAACTGGACCACTTACTTAACTATGGCTACACCTTC CAIAELDHLLNYGYTF
TRBJ1-2 once - TRBV2 TGTGCCAGCAGTTGGGACGTAACGTCCTATGGCTACACCTTC CASSWDVTSYGYTF
TRBJ2-3 - TRBD2 TRBV5-1 TGCGCCAGCAGCTTCCTAAGCGGGAGGGCCTCAGATACGCAGTATTTT CASSFLSGRASDTQYF
TRBJ1-2 - TRBD1 TRBV7-9 TGTGCCAGCAGCACCAGGGACAGGGTCATCGATGGCTACACCTTC CASSTRDRVIDGYTF
TRBJ1-5 - - TRBV28 TGTGCCAGCAGTTTTTCAGGAGGTCACAATCAGCCCCAGCATTTT CASSFSGGHNQPQHF
TRBJ2-7 once TRBD1 TRBV6-5 TGTGCCAGCAGCCCGGGACAGAATTACGAGCAGTACTTC CASSPGQNYEQYF
TRBJ2-6 - - TRBV7-9 TGTGCCAGCAGCCGAGGCGGCACCTTTTCCGGGGCCAACGTCCTGACTTTC CASSRGGTFSGANVLTF